The 7 T cell receptor beta chains reported below all come from one sample, sequenced in a study of blood T cell repertoires in COVID-19. The protocol was immunoSEQ multiplex PCR, while the TCRdb copy is restricted to in-frame clones and leaves out a portion. The sample lists hundreds of thousands of clones; about 90% were seen once. The sequenced sample was PBMCs or T cells enriched from blood (not recorded which). Source of these receptors: a woman younger than 45 who had recovered from COVID-19.

V gene TRBV4-2 combines with J gene TRBJ2-5, with 10 bases fitting TRBD2. The germline gives CDR1 LGHNA, CDR2 YNFKEQ. The junction had 4 bases not matched to a gene; V was cut back by 4 bases and J by 2 bases. This CDR3 spans 15 amino acids. CDR3 nucleotide sequence: TGTGCCAGCAGCCCGGGACTAGCGATTCAAGAGACCCAGTACTTC. It yields the protein CASSPGLAIQETQYF.

The chain has TRBV9 and TRBJ1-2; TRBD1 is a possible D gene (5 bases). V was pared by 0 bases and J by 8 bases, with 11 bases between. The CDR3 runs 13 residues. The germline V gene encodes CDR1 SGDLS and CDR2 YYNGEE. The CDR3 sequence: CASSVVQGGGYTF. The DNA for the CDR3 is TGTGCCAGCAGCGTAGTCCAGGGAGGAGGCTACACCTTC. Full variable domain (rest looked up from reference TRBV9 and TRBJ1-2): DSGVTQTPKHLITATGQRVTLRCSPRSGDLSVYWYQQSLDQGLQFLIQYYNGEERAKGNILERFSAQQFPDLHSELNLSSLELGDSALYFCASSVVQGGGYTFGSGTRLTVV.

Only one count was recorded for this clone. The chain recombines TRBV7-3 with TRBJ2-1; tentative D call: TRBD2 (7 bases). Trimming shortened V by 5 bases and J by 4 bases, and 18 bases separated the two germline ends. The CDR3 covers 16 residues. The germline V gene encodes CDR1 SGHTA and CDR2 FQGTGA. The CDR3 nucleotides are TGTGCCAGCAGCCCTACCCGGGGGGCCGTTTACAATGAGCAGTTCTTC. The encoded protein is CASSPTRGAVYNEQFF.

The V call is TRBV20-1, the J call TRBJ1-2; D gene ambiguous. The CDR3 spans 11 residues. The V end lost 8 bases, the J end lost 4 bases, and 11 bases lay between the germline ends. CDR1 is DFQATT, CDR2 SNEGSKA, per germline (reference sequence). As DNA, the CDR3 is TGCAGTATTACCCCCGGCTATGGCTACACCTTC. Translated: CSITPGYGYTF.

This chain connects TRBV10-3 to TRBJ1-6, with 8 nucleotides matching TRBD1. With 3 bases clipped from V and 6 bases from J, the junction kept 7 bases outside the gene matches. Germline-derived CDR1 and CDR2 are ENHRY and SYGVKD. The CDR3 is made up of 16 amino acids. The CDR3 here is CAISDQATGVNSPLHF. The CDR3 nucleotides read TGTGCCATCAGTGACCAAGCGACAGGGGTTAATTCACCCCTCCACTTT.

The genes are TRBV9 and TRBJ2-2; TRBD2 aligns across 7 bases. The CDR3 is made up of 15 amino acids. Per germline, CDR1 SGDLS and CDR2 YYNGEE. V lost 3 bases and J lost 3; bases outside the gene matches: 5. The CDR3, as DNA: TGTGCCAGCAGCGAGGGGCGGGGGTACACCGGGGAGCTGTTTTTT. This translates into CASSEGRGYTGELFF. The entire variable domain, with the rest obtained from reference TRBV9 and TRBJ2-2, is as follows: DSGVTQTPKHLITATGQRVTLRCSPRSGDLSVYWYQQSLDQGLQFLIQYYNGEERAKGNILERFSAQQFPDLHSELNLSSLELGDSALYFCASSEGRGYTGELFFGEGSRLTVL.

CDR3 nucleotide sequence: TGTGCCAGCAGCAACGTAGTAGGGGGCGAGGACTATGGCTACACCTTC. Residues: CASSNVVGGEDYGYTF. The chain employs TRBV9 and TRBJ1-2, with TRBD1 identical over 7 bases. This CDR3 is 16 amino acids long. The germline V gene has CDR1 SGDLS and CDR2 YYNGEE. With V trimmed by 4 bases and J by 3 bases, 12 bases remained unmatched.